This T cell receptor (beta chain) was recovered during a study of CD8 T cells in ankylosing spondylitis. General study findings and limits: Enrichment of disease-linked clones was reportedly significant in matched ankylosing spondylitis synovial fluid. Disease-linked clones were found to be CD8+ and relatively rare in peripheral blood. A TCR beta motif of 7 to 9 highly homologous variants seemed to mark ankylosing spondylitis blood.

This clonotype was detected many times. The antigen remains undetermined. CDR3 length: 18 residues. Making the TCR beta libraries involved quantitative 5'-RACE with molecular barcodes. One entry per CDR3 protein results from TCRdb running MiXCR on the 5' RACE reads. In the table there are roughly 240,000 distinct CDR3 sequences, under 8.5% of which are singletons. The genes are TRBV21-1 and TRBJ2-1; TRBD2, the table's D call, lacks a check against the DNA. TRBV21-1 is a recognized pseudogene. Sequenced material: blood, either unsorted or a sorted T cell fraction (not recorded which). This receptor was taken from a female donor with ankylosing spondylitis or in good health (not recorded which). The DNA of the CDR3 is TGTGCCAGCAGCAAAAAAAGAGATACTAGCGGCCCACAAAAGGGGCAGTTCTTC. Translation: CASSKKRDTSGPQKGQFF.